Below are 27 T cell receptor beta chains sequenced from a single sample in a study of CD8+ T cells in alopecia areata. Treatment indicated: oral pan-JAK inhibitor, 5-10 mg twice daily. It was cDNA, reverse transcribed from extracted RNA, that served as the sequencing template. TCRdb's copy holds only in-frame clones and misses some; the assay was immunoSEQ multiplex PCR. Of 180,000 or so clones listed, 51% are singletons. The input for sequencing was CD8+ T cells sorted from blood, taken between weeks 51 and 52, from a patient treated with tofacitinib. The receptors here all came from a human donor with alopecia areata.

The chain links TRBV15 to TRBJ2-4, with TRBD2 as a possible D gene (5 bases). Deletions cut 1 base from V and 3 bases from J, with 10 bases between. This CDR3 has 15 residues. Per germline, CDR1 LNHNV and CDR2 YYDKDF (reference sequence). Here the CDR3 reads CATSRAGYNKNIQYF. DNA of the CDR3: TGTGCCACCAGCAGAGCGGGGTATAACAAAAACATTCAGTACTTC.

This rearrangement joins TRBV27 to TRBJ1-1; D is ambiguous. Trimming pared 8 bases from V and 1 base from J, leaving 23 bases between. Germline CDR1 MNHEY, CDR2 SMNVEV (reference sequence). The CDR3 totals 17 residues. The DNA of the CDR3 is TGTGCCAGCCGTGCCGGAATATCGGCTGATAAGAACACTGAAGCTTTCTTT. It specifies CASRAGISADKNTEAFF.

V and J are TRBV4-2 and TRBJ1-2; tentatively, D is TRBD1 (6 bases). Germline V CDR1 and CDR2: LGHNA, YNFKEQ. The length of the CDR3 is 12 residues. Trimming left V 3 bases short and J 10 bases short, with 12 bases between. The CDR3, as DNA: TGTGCCAGCAGCCAGGATTACAGGGACTACACCTTC. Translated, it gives CASSQDYRDYTF.

As DNA, the CDR3 is TGCGCCAGCAGCTTGACGGAAGCCACTGAAGCTTTCTTT. Protein product: CASSLTEATEAFF. The J gene is TRBJ1-1, the V gene TRBV5-1; D is unresolved. CDR3 size: 13 residues. Germline CDR1 reads SGHRS; CDR2 reads YFSETQ. Trimming took 1 base from V and 4 from J, leaving 8 bases between them.

The CDR3 here is CASSLMGNSYNEQFF. DNA for the CDR3: TGTGCCAGCAGCTTAATGGGTAACTCCTACAATGAGCAGTTCTTC. This sequence joins TRBV7-3 and TRBJ2-1; D remains ambiguous. Between the trimmed V and J ends, which lost 1 base and 0 bases, there was a span of 7 bases. CDR3 length: 15 amino acids. Germline-derived CDR1 and CDR2 are SGHTA and FQGTGA.

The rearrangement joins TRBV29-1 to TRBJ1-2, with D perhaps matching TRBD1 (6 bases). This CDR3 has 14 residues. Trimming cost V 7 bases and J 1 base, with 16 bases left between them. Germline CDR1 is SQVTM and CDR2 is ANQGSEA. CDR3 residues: CSARVRGDNYGYTF. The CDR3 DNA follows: TGCAGCGCCCGCGTGAGGGGGGATAACTATGGCTACACCTTC.

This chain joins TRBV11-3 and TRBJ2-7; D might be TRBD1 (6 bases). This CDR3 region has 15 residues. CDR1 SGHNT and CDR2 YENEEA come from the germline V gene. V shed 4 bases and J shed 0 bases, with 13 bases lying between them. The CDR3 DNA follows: TGTGCCAGCAGCTCCTCGACAGGCAGCTCCTACGAGCAGTACTTC. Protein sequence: CASSSSTGSSYEQYF.

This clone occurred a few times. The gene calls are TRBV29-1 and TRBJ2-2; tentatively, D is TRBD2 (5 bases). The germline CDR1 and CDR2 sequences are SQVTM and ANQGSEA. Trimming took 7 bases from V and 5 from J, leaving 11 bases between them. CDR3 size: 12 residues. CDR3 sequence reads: CSAHGETGELFF. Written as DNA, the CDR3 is TGCAGCGCCCACGGGGAAACCGGGGAGCTGTTTTTT.

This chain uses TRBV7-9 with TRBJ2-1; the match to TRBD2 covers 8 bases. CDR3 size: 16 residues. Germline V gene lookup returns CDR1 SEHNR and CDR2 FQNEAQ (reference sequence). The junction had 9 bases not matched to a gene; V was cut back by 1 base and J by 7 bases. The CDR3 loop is CASSLGLGLARNEQFF. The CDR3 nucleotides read TGTGCCAGCAGCTTAGGACTCGGACTAGCTCGGAATGAGCAGTTCTTC.

The CDR3 DNA reads TGTGCCAGCGGCCAGCCAGACCTTCGGTACGAGCAGTACTTC. Its translation: CASGQPDLRYEQYF. The chain recombines TRBV2 with TRBJ2-5; D is ambiguous. The DNA end is a closer match to TRBJ2-7, so the J assignment may be wrong. The CDR3 is made up of 14 amino acids. The germline V gene encodes CDR1 SNHLY and CDR2 FYNNEI.

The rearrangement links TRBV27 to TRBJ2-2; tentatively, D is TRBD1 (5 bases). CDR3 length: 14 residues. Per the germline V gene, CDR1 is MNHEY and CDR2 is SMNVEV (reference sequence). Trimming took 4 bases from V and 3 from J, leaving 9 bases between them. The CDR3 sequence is CASSSWGDTGELFF. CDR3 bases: TGTGCCAGCAGTTCCTGGGGCGACACCGGGGAGCTGTTTTTT.

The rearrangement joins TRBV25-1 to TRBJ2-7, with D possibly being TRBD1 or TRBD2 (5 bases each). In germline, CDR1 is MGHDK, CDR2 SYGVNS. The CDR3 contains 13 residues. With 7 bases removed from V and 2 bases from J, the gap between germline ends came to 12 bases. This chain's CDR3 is CASIGDGTYEQYF. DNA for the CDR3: TGTGCCAGCATTGGGGACGGAACCTACGAGCAGTACTTC.

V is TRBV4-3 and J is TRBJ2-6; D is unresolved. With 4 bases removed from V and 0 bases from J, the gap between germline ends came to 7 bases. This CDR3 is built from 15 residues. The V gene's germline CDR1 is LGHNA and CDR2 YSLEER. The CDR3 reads CASSPQGSGANVLTF. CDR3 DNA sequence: TGCGCCAGCAGCCCCCAAGGCTCTGGGGCCAACGTCCTGACTTTC.

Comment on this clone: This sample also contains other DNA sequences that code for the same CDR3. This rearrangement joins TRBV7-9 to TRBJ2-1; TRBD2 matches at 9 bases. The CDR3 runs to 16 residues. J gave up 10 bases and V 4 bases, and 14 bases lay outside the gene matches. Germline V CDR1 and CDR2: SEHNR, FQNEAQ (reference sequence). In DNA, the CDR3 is TGTGCCAGCAGCTCCCTCGTGGCGGGGGGGCAGGACGAGCAGTTCTTC. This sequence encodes CASSSLVAGGQDEQFF. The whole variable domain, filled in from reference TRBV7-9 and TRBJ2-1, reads DTGVSQNPRHKITKRGQNVTFRCDPISEHNRLYWYRQTLGQGPEFLTYFQNEAQLEKSRLLSDRFSAERPKGSFSTLEIQRTEQGDSAMYLCASSSLVAGGQDEQFFGPGTRLTVL.

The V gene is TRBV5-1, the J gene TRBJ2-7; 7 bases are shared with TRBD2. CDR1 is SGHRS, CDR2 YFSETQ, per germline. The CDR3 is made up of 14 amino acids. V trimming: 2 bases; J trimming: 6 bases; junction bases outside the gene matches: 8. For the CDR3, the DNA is TGCGCCAGCAGCTTAAGAGCGGGACCGGGCGAGCAGTACTTC. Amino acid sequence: CASSLRAGPGEQYF. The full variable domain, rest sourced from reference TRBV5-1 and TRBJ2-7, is KAGVTQTPRYLIKTRGQQVTLSCSPISGHRSVSWYQQTPGQGLQFLFEYFSETQRNKGNFPGRFSGRQFSNSRSEMNVSTLELGDSALYLCASSLRAGPGEQYFGPGTRLTVT.

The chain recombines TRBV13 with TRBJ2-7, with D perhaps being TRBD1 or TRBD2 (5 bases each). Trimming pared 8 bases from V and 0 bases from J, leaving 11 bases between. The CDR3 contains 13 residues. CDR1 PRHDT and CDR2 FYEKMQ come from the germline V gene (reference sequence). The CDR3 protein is CASRGVSSYEQYF. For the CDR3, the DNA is TGTGCCAGCCGGGGCGTAAGCTCCTACGAGCAGTACTTC.

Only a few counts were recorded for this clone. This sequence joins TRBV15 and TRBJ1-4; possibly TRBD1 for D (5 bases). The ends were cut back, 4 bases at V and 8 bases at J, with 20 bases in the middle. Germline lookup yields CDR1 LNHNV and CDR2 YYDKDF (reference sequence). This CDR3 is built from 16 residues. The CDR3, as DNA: TGTGCCACCAGCACTGTGCAGGGAGTCTTTCAGGAAAAACTGTTTTTT. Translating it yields CATSTVQGVFQEKLFF.

The CDR3 sequence: CAWRGWGRDTEAFF. The DNA for the CDR3 is TGTGCCTGGAGAGGATGGGGGAGGGACACTGAAGCTTTCTTT. V is TRBV30 and J is TRBJ1-1; D is perhaps TRBD1 (5 bases). The CDR3 has 14 residues. CDR1 is GTSNPN, CDR2 SVGIG, per germline (reference sequence). The V and J ends lost 3 bases and 3 bases respectively, with 14 bases between them.

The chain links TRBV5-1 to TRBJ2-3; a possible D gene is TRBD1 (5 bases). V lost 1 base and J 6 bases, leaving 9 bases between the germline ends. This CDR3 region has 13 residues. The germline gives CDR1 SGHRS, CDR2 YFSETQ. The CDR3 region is CASSLRGRDTQYF. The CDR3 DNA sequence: TGCGCCAGCAGCTTGAGGGGCCGGGATACGCAGTATTTT. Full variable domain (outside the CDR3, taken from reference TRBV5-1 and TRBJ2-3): KAGVTQTPRYLIKTRGQQVTLSCSPISGHRSVSWYQQTPGQGLQFLFEYFSETQRNKGNFPGRFSGRQFSNSRSEMNVSTLELGDSALYLCASSLRGRDTQYFGPGTRLTVL.

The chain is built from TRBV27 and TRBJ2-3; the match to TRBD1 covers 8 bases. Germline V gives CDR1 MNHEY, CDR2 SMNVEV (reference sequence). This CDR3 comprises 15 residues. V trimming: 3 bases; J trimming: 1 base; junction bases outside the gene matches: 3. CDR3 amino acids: CASSFGRGRTDTQYF. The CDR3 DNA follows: TGTGCCAGCAGTTTCGGCAGGGGGCGCACAGATACGCAGTATTTT.

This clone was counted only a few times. The CDR3 protein is CASKTQGAGDTQYF. In nucleotides, the CDR3 is TGTGCCAGCAAAACACAGGGGGCAGGAGATACGCAGTATTTT. The chain uses TRBV7-9 and TRBJ2-3; 9 bases align to TRBD1. Per germline, CDR1 SEHNR and CDR2 FQNEAQ (reference sequence). V lost 7 bases, J lost 5 bases, and 7 bases stayed unmatched. CDR3 size: 14 residues. Complete variable domain (other parts from reference TRBV7-9 and TRBJ2-3): DTGVSQNPRHKITKRGQNVTFRCDPISEHNRLYWYRQTLGQGPEFLTYFQNEAQLEKSRLLSDRFSAERPKGSFSTLEIQRTEQGDSAMYLCASKTQGAGDTQYFGPGTRLTVL.

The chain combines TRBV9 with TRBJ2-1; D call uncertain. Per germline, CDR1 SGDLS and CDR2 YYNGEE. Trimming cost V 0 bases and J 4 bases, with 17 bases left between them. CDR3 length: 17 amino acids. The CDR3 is CASSVEHTLYHYNEQFF. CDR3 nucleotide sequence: TGTGCCAGCAGCGTAGAGCATACATTATATCATTACAATGAGCAGTTCTTC.

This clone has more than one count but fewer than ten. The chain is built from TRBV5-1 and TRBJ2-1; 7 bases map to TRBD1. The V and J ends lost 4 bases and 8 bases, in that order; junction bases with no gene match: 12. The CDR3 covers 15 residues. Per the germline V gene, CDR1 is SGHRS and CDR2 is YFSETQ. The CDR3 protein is CASSDAQGLNDEQFF. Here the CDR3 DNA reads TGCGCCAGCAGCGACGCACAGGGGCTTAATGATGAGCAGTTCTTC.

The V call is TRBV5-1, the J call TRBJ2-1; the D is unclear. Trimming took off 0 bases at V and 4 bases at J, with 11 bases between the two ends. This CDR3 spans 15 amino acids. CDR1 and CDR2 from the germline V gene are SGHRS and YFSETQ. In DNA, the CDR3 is TGCGCCAGCAGCTTGGCCACAGACGGATACAATGAGCAGTTCTTC. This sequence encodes CASSLATDGYNEQFF.

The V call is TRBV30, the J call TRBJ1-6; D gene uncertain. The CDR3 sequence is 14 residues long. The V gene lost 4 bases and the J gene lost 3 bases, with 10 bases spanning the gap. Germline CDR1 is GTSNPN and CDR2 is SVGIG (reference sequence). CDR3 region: CAWNMENYNSPLHF. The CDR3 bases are TGTGCCTGGAACATGGAGAACTATAATTCACCCCTCCACTTT.

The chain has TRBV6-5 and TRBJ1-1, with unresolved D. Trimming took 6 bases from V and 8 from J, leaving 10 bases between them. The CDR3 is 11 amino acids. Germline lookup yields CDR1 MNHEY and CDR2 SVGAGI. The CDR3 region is CASRMRSEAFF. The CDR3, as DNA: TGTGCCAGCAGAATGCGGTCGGAAGCTTTCTTT.

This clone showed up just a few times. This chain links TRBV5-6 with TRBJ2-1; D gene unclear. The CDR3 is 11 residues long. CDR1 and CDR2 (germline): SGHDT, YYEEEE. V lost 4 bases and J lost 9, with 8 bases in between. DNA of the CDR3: TGTGCCAGCAGCCAGCTGGGTGAGCAGTTCTTC. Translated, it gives CASSQLGEQFF.